This T cell receptor (beta chain) was captured by sequencing in a study of CD8+CD57+ T cells in acquired aplastic anemia. Study-level background: Quantities of DNA derived from sorted CD4+ and CD8+ cells averaged around 3.2 ug. Healthy donor CD4+ cell samples had a mean of approximately 10 million reads.

It was genomic DNA that served as the template for profiling TCR beta VDJ and CDR3. MiXCR was run by TCRdb on the reads, yielding one entry per CDR3 protein. The repertoire holds under 200,000 distinct CDR3 sequences, about 60% seen once, with around 45% in the top ten. The V end was cut by 6 bases, the J end by 6 bases, with 12 bases between. The CDR3 sequence is 12 residues long. Germline loops: CDR1 DFQATT, CDR2 SNEGSKA (reference sequence). With respect to this clonotype: What it recognizes is unknown.

Regarding the study as a whole: Patient and control CD8+ Simpson's diversity was not significantly different. Found in both controls and patients were fewer than 35 CD8+ CDR3 sequences.

The chain recombines TRBV20-1 with TRBJ2-1; D remains ambiguous. Material: sorted CD4+, CD8+, or CD8+CD57+ T cells (not recorded which) from PBMCs. The receptor was derived from a human donor in good health. CDR3 sequence: CSARPTTNEQFF. In nucleotides, the CDR3 is TGCAGTGCCCGCCCCACCACCAATGAGCAGTTCTTC.